Listed below are T cell receptor beta chains from one sample, sequenced in a study of regulatory T cells in long-lasting Graves disease. A single record per CDR3 protein comes from TCRdb applying MiXCR to the multiplex PCR reads. The table has about 560,000 distinct CDR3 sequences, about 16% seen once. The same data also contributed to another study, on T cells in Graves' hyperthyroidism and ophthalmopathy.

This specimen was peripheral blood mononuclear cells (PBMCs), taken at new diagnosis, from a patient treated with antithyroid drugs. The source is a man younger than 35 with Graves disease. Each CDR3 is given without its conserved first and last residue. A D gene is named only where the DNA matches it firmly.

>TRBD2|TRBJ2-7|TRBV6-1
ASRLGTSGSYEQY
>TRBD1|TRBJ1-1|TRBV27
ASSLGDRGGTNTEAF
>TRBD2|TRBJ2-7|TRBV7-9
ASSGLALSYEQY
>TRBD2|TRBJ2-1|TRBV7-2
ASSDWDSGSNNEQF
>TRBD1|TRBJ2-7|TRBV18
ASSPTPPRQGRAYEQY
>.|TRBJ2-7|TRBV28
ASSSGLVYEQY
>TRBD1|TRBJ1-5|TRBV6-1
ASRGQGFRAQPQH
>TRBD2|TRBJ2-1|TRBV3-1
ASSQEGLAGVNEQF
>.|TRBJ2-3|TRBV5-6
ASSLEVSGGAVHTQY
>TRBD1|TRBJ2-7|TRBV6-1
ASSEAGQGGSYEQY
>TRBD2|TRBJ2-7|TRBV7-3
ASSPGGSGNPYEQY
>TRBD2|TRBJ2-7|TRBV19
ASSITGLAVEQY
>.|TRBJ2-6|TRBV6-2/TRBV6-3
ASRRDGANVLT
>.|TRBJ2-5|TRBV13
ASSSQTIQETQY
>TRBD1|TRBJ2-7|TRBV5-1
ASSRPGQSSYEQY
>.|TRBJ1-5|TRBV20-1
SARMGGRLNQPQH
>TRBD2|TRBJ2-3|TRBV29-1
SVKGTSGSRTDTQY
>.|TRBJ2-7|TRBV2
ASSEARQEQY
>TRBD1|TRBJ2-7|TRBV6-5
ASSYDRVEYEQY
>TRBD1|TRBJ1-4|TRBV11-2
ASRDRGGIFEKLF
>TRBD1|TRBJ1-2|TRBV27
ASSLLRDRGLHGYT
>TRBD2|TRBJ2-3|TRBV6-2/TRBV6-3
ASSRRGGQSSDTQY
>.|TRBJ1-1|TRBV20-1
SARDREALNTEAF
>TRBD1|TRBJ1-2|TRBV12-3/TRBV12-4
ASSAPQGAYGYT
>.|TRBJ2-2|TRBV6-1
ASAGQHTGELF
>.|TRBJ1-1|TRBV19
ASSIGAYTEAF
>.|TRBJ2-2|TRBV19
ASHAGVRLTGELF
>.|TRBJ2-5|TRBV20-1
SARDVGAGETQY
>.|.|TRBV6-2/TRBV6-3
ASSAIVDREVAVEAF
>TRBD2|TRBJ2-6|TRBV6-2/TRBV6-3
ASRRLAGLSGANVLT
>TRBD2|TRBJ2-7|TRBV2
ASSEARLAGRSYEQY
>TRBD1|TRBJ2-1|TRBV28
ASRHYRGSYNEQF
>TRBD1|TRBJ1-1|TRBV5-1
ASSVTGAVTEAF
>TRBD2|TRBJ2-3|TRBV27
ASSELAGSTDTQY
>.|TRBJ2-1|TRBV12-3/TRBV12-4
ASSFRQGPYNEQF
>.|TRBJ2-6|TRBV28
ASSPREGRSSGANVLT
>TRBD2|TRBJ2-7|TRBV30
AGLATPYEQY
>TRBD2|TRBJ2-3|TRBV20-1
SARGYLAGGPTDTQY
>.|TRBJ1-4|TRBV6-2/TRBV6-3
ASSYSPRREKLF
>.|TRBJ1-2|TRBV27
ASSPWVADHYGYT
>.|TRBJ1-2|TRBV19
ASSANRIHGGYT
>TRBD2|TRBJ2-1|TRBV27
ASSFLSSGYNEQF
>.|TRBJ2-7|TRBV27
ASSRDRRTYEQY
>TRBD2|TRBJ2-7|TRBV7-6
ASSLSTSGSSYEQY
>.|TRBJ2-1|TRBV20-1
SAPYYNEQF
>.|TRBJ1-1|TRBV29-1
SVEQSMNTEAF
>TRBD1|TRBJ2-6|TRBV12-3/TRBV12-4
ASSNRGSGANVLT
>.|TRBJ1-6|TRBV12-3/TRBV12-4
ASSFFDSSSYNSPLH
>TRBD2|TRBJ2-1|TRBV6-2/TRBV6-3
ASSYPTSGINEQF
>.|TRBJ2-2|TRBV24-1
ATLGELYTGELF
>TRBD1|TRBJ1-4|TRBV4-2
ASSQAGTGYEKLF
>TRBD1|TRBJ2-5|TRBV11-2
ASSGGQWKETQY
>.|TRBJ1-2|TRBV28
ASSPELGSSYGYT
>.|TRBJ1-2|TRBV29-1
SLEGFYGYT